This T cell receptor (beta chain) was captured by sequencing in a study of Ad26.COV2.S vaccination and SARS-CoV-2 variants (dated by TCRdb to the early 2020s). Turning to the overall study: The specificity and breadth of SARS-CoV-2-reactive T cell receptors after Ad26.COV2.S vaccination were assessed by TCRbeta repertoire sequencing. The TCR-sequenced set comprised about 32 samples: some 20 Ad26.COV2.S vaccine recipients, 5 placebo recipients and 8 SARS-CoV-2 convalescent individuals.

In the paper's terms, the time point label means: individuals recovered from natural SARS-CoV-2 infection. What the work shows at the level of the full study, not this receptor alone: Vaccine and placebo recipients had comparable non-spike TCR breadth, which fits with the vaccine containing only spike. Substantial breadth of spike-specific CD8+ and CD4+ T cell responses was reported after vaccination. Compared with placebo recipients, Ad26.COV2.S recipients showed higher spike-specific TCR breadth (P = 0.0014). The authors noted that the TCR breadth and depth analyses may have underestimated total T cell responses.

The immunoSEQ Assay was used to sequence TCRbeta CDR3 regions. After extraction, genomic DNA underwent amplification by bias-controlled multiplex PCR, followed by high-throughput sequencing. The original methods were these. Collapsing and filtering of sequences were performed to quantify the absolute abundance of each unique TCRbeta CDR3 region. T cell fraction was estimated by normalizing TCRbeta template counts to usable DNA, which was measured by amplifying reference genes present in all nucleated cells. Repertoire TCRs were annotated as SARS-CoV-2-specific when V gene, CDR3 amino acid sequence and J gene were exactly matched to a known reactive TCR set. The reference SARS-CoV-2 TCR set was derived from MIRA and filtered for enrichment in COVID-19-positive ImmuneCODE repertoires, a step that removed public or cross-reactive TCRs. Based on the MIRA antigens, annotated TCRs were further analysed at the level of specific ORF or position within ORF. Breadth was defined as the number of annotated unique rearrangements divided by the total number of unique productive rearrangements, and depth was defined as the summed frequency of the annotated unique rearrangements. Group comparisons of TCR breadth used two-sided Wilcoxon rank-sum tests. Drawn from immuneACCESS, this table holds only the in-frame rearrangements with V and J called that TCRdb kept. Clones are partly lost; checked studies trace under half to an unresolved V gene and leave the rest unexplained. That table furnishes V, J and clone size, whereas the DNA furnished D and trimming. This sample holds 300,000 to 450,000 clones; about 92% were observed only once. About 3.9% of the sample is held by the ten biggest clonotypes.

Note on this clone: Its antigen is unknown. The input lacks base qualities; no much larger clone sits a single base away.

This clonotype originated in a human donor who had recovered from COVID-19. The specimen was peripheral blood, collected after recovery from COVID-19.

The DNA reads as follows: TGTGCCAGCAGCCAAGCCCTAGAGAAGGCAAAACTGTTTTTT. Its translation reads: CASSQALEKAKLFF. This chain is built from TRBV14 and TRBJ1-4, with no confidently assigned D gene. From the germline V gene, CDR1 is SGHDN and CDR2 is FVKESK. V drops 1 base and J drops 10 bases, leaving 13 bases in between. Spanning cysteine to phenylalanine, the CDR3 consists of 14 amino acids. Only the CDR3 DNA stays, 42 bases, in frame from base 1.